The present T cell receptor (beta chain) was sequenced within a study of CD8 T cells in ankylosing spondylitis. Overall study results and limits: The authors found the disease-linked clones to be CD8+ and relatively rare in peripheral blood. Researchers reportedly found disease-linked clones significantly enriched in matched ankylosing spondylitis synovial fluid. Prior work had noted some motif variants in reactive arthritis blood and synovial fluid.

Germline V gene data show CDR1 as ENHRY and CDR2 as SYGVKD. There are 13 residues in the CDR3. V lost 2 bases and J lost 2, with 7 bases in between. The sample holds many counts of this clonotype. Its target is unknown. 5'-RACE, quantitative and with molecular barcodes, yielded the TCR beta libraries. A single record per CDR3 protein comes from TCRdb applying MiXCR to the 5' RACE reads. The sample gives about 250,000 distinct CDR3 sequences, about 11% of which show up once; roughly 2.5% is in the top ten. Sequenced: blood, either unsorted or a sorted T cell fraction (not recorded which). The receptor comes from a male donor with ankylosing spondylitis or in good health (not recorded which). The chain employs TRBV10-3 and TRBJ2-7, with D unresolved. CDR3 sequence (DNA): TGTGCCATCAGTGAGGCTGGTCCCTACGAGCAGTACTTC. Amino acid sequence: CAISEAGPYEQYF.